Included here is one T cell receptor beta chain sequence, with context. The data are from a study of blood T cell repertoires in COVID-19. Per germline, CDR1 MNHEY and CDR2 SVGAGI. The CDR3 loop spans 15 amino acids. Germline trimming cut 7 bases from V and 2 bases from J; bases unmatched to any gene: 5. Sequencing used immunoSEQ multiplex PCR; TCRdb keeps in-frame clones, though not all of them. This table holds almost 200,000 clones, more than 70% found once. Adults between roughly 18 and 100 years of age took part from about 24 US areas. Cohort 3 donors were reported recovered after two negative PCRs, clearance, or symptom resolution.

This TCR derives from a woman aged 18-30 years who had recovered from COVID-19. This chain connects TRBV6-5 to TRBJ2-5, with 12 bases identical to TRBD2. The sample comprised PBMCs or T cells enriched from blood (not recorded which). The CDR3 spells CASKSGTSGQETQYF. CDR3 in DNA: TGTGCCAGCAAATCCGGGACTAGCGGGCAAGAGACCCAGTACTTC.